The next 29 T cell receptor beta chains were all read from a single sample in a study of cytomegalovirus exposure and HLA in healthy donors. Sequencing was performed with immunoSEQ multiplex PCR; in TCRdb, only in-frame clones are kept and a portion is missing. Of 150,000 to 200,000 clones in the sample, about 81% were seen once. Material: PBMCs. These receptor sequences come from a woman aged 30 to 39 in good health and CMV-seronegative.

The V call is TRBV19, the J call TRBJ1-5; 7 bases are a match to TRBD1. After removal of 6 bases from V and 2 bases from J, the junction contained 4 bases not matched to a gene. Germline assignment: CDR1 LNHDA and CDR2 SQIVND (reference sequence). This CDR3 contains 14 residues. The CDR3 reads CASRRDRGNQPQHF. The DNA for the CDR3 is TGTGCCAGTAGACGAGACAGGGGCAATCAGCCCCAGCATTTT.

V is TRBV18 and J is TRBJ1-4; D gene unclear. The CDR3 covers 14 residues. The germline V and J ends were trimmed by 0 bases and 1 base, with 3 bases remaining between them. Germline CDR1 and CDR2: KGHSH and LQKENI. The CDR3 spells CASSPPITNEKLFF. CDR3 nucleotide sequence: TGTGCCAGCTCACCACCTATAACTAATGAAAAACTGTTTTTT. The full variable domain, completed using reference TRBV18 and TRBJ1-4, is NAGVMQNPRHLVRRRGQEARLRCSPMKGHSHVYWYRQLPEEGLKFMVYLQKENIIDESGMPKERFSAEFPKEGPSILRIQQVVRGDSAAYFCASSPPITNEKLFFGSGTQLSVL.

This rearrangement joins TRBV5-1 to TRBJ1-1; unclear D gene. The CDR3 contains 14 residues. CDR1 is SGHRS, CDR2 YFSETQ, per germline. Trimming took off 7 bases at V and 0 bases at J, with 13 bases between the two ends. The CDR3 nucleotides are TGCGCCAGCTCCACGGGGTCCGTGAACACTGAAGCTTTCTTT. Protein product: CASSTGSVNTEAFF.

This rearrangement joins TRBV7-3 to TRBJ2-3, with TRBD2 identical over 9 bases. This CDR3 is built from 15 residues. Looked up from germline, CDR1 is SGHTA and CDR2 is FQGTGA. The V segment lost 5 bases and the J segment 4 bases; nucleotides outside the gene matches: 7. The CDR3 sequence is CASSPLAGAADTQYF. The CDR3 DNA follows: TGTGCCAGCAGCCCGTTAGCGGGGGCGGCAGATACGCAGTATTTT.

V and J are TRBV30 and TRBJ2-1; TRBD2 aligns across 10 bases. This CDR3 is 18 amino acids long. CDR1 is GTSNPN and CDR2 is SVGIG in the germline V gene (reference sequence). V trimming: 2 bases; J trimming: 7 bases; junction bases outside the gene matches: 17. The CDR3 DNA sequence: TGTGCCTGGAGTCAGTTAGCGGGAGGACTTCTACTAGGGAATGAGCAGTTCTTC. Its translation: CAWSQLAGGLLLGNEQFF.

The J gene is TRBJ1-1, the V gene TRBV27; D gene unclear. This CDR3 is 12 amino acids long. The V end lost 4 bases, the J end lost 4 bases, and 7 bases lay between the germline ends. Germline V gene lookup returns CDR1 MNHEY and CDR2 SMNVEV (reference sequence). The DNA for the CDR3 is TGTGCCAGCAGTTCCACTCGCACTGAAGCTTTCTTT. Its translation: CASSSTRTEAFF.

The chain has TRBV6-1 and TRBJ2-7, with TRBD1 matching over 8 bases. Germline V lookup: CDR1 MNHNS, CDR2 SASEGT. The CDR3 sequence is 15 residues long. V gave up 6 bases and J gave up 3 bases; unmatched junction bases: 10. The CDR3 sequence: CASRARSDRVYEQYF. The CDR3 DNA sequence: TGTGCCAGCAGAGCACGTTCGGACAGGGTCTACGAGCAGTACTTC.

The chain employs TRBV7-9 and TRBJ2-5; D might be TRBD2 (5 bases). Germline V CDR1 and CDR2: SEHNR, FQNEAQ (reference sequence). V was shortened by 7 bases and J by 2 bases, with 14 bases between the two germline ends. The CDR3 spans 14 residues. The CDR3 loop reads CASTPGNSQETQYF. The CDR3, as DNA: TGTGCCAGCACCCCGGGAAACAGTCAAGAGACCCAGTACTTC.

The chain links TRBV30 to TRBJ2-7, with a weak D call TRBD1 (7 bases). Germline V gene data show CDR1 as GTSNPN and CDR2 as SVGIG (reference sequence). The CDR3 consists of 14 residues. V was trimmed by 6 bases and J by 2 bases, leaving 17 bases between them. For the CDR3, the DNA is TGTGCCTGCCCTCGGGAGACAGGGACCTACGAGCAGTACTTC. Its protein product is CACPRETGTYEQYF. The full variable domain, with the rest looked up from reference TRBV30 and TRBJ2-7, is SQTIHQWPATLVQPVGSPLSLECTVEGTSNPNLYWYRQAAGRGLQLLFYSVGIGQISSEVPQNLSASRPQDRQFILSSKKLLLSDSGFYLCACPRETGTYEQYFGPGTRLTVT.

This chain links TRBV27 with TRBJ1-1; D is possibly TRBD1 (5 bases). CDR3 length equals 14 residues. The germline CDR1 and CDR2 sequences are MNHEY and SMNVEV (reference sequence). Trimming stripped 4 bases from V and 5 bases from J, with 14 bases between. CDR3 amino acids: CASSYRTRQTEAFF. CDR3 nucleotides: TGTGCCAGCAGTTATAGGACACGTCAGACTGAAGCTTTCTTT.

The CDR3 is CSVWDRGNTEAFF. DNA for the CDR3: TGCAGCGTTTGGGACAGGGGGAACACTGAAGCTTTCTTT. The genes are TRBV29-1 and TRBJ1-1, with 10 bases lining up with TRBD1. Germline CDR1 reads SQVTM; CDR2 reads ANQGSEA. The trim removed 5 bases at V and 1 base at J, leaving 1 base unmatched. The CDR3 consists of 13 residues.

The chain has TRBV9 and TRBJ1-2; the match to TRBD1 covers 10 bases. The germline V gene encodes CDR1 SGDLS and CDR2 YYNGEE. The CDR3 is 12 residues long. V lost 7 bases and J lost 5; bases outside the gene matches: 2. CDR3 DNA sequence: TGTGCCAGCCGGACAGGGGGATATGGCTACACCTTC. Translation: CASRTGGYGYTF. Based on the CDR3 plus reference TRBV9 and TRBJ1-2, the full variable domain is DSGVTQTPKHLITATGQRVTLRCSPRSGDLSVYWYQQSLDQGLQFLIQYYNGEERAKGNILERFSAQQFPDLHSELNLSSLELGDSALYFCASRTGGYGYTFGSGTRLTVV.

This clone was counted only a few times. The chain carries TRBV29-1 and TRBJ2-7, with D possibly TRBD2 on 5 matching bases. This CDR3 has 11 amino acids. The germline V gene has CDR1 SQVTM and CDR2 ANQGSEA. V was pared by 3 bases and J by 3 bases, with 6 bases between. In DNA form, the CDR3 reads TGCAGCGTTGATGAGGGCTACGAGCAGTACTTC. This codes for CSVDEGYEQYF.

The rearrangement joins TRBV27 to TRBJ2-1; 9 positions match TRBD1. The V gene's germline CDR1 is MNHEY and CDR2 SMNVEV (reference sequence). This CDR3 is built from 14 residues. Trimming removed 6 bases from V and 9 bases from J; junction bases left unmatched: 9. The CDR3 DNA is TGTGCCAGCAGGGGACAGGGTGTTACCGGTGAGCAGTTCTTC. Protein: CASRGQGVTGEQFF.

V is TRBV5-1 and J is TRBJ2-1; TRBD2 might be the D (6 bases). CDR1 SGHRS and CDR2 YFSETQ come from the germline V gene. With 3 bases removed from V and 3 bases from J, the gap between germline ends came to 16 bases. The CDR3 runs 16 residues. The chain's CDR3 is CASSSPRLAIYNEQFF. CDR3 DNA: TGCGCCAGCAGCTCCCCACGTCTAGCGATCTACAATGAGCAGTTCTTC.

The chain links TRBV28 to TRBJ1-5, with D possibly being TRBD1 (6 bases). CDR1 is MDHEN, CDR2 SYDVKM, per germline. V lost 7 bases and J lost 6, with 19 bases in between. CDR3 length: 15 amino acids. The CDR3 reads CASTLGARGFQPQHF. The CDR3 DNA reads TGTGCCAGCACCCTTGGAGCAAGGGGGTTTCAGCCCCAGCATTTT.

The J gene is TRBJ2-2, the V gene TRBV2; 8 bases agree with TRBD1. J was trimmed by 6 bases and V by 7 bases; bases with no gene match: 7. The CDR3 covers 14 residues. The germline gives CDR1 SNHLY, CDR2 FYNNEI. The CDR3 sequence is CASTDREVAGELFF. The CDR3, as DNA: TGTGCCAGCACGGACAGGGAGGTAGCCGGGGAGCTGTTTTTT.

This clone was seen once. CDR3 amino acids: CASSLEGAPSPLHF. CDR3 in DNA: TGTGCCAGCAGCTTGGAGGGGGCGCCTTCACCCCTCCACTTT. The chain employs TRBV5-4 and TRBJ1-6, with 7 bases aligning to TRBD1. There are 14 residues in the CDR3. The V segment lost 0 bases and the J segment 9 bases; nucleotides outside the gene matches: 3. Germline V lookup: CDR1 SGHNT, CDR2 YYREEE (reference sequence). Full variable domain (outside the CDR3, taken from reference TRBV5-4 and TRBJ1-6): ETGVTQSPTHLIKTRGQQVTLRCSSQSGHNTVSWYQQALGQGPQFIFQYYREEENGRGNFPPRFSGLQFPNYSSELNVNALELDDSALYLCASSLEGAPSPLHFGNGTRLTVT.

V usage is TRBV4-1 and J usage is TRBJ2-7; D gene ambiguous. Germline assignment: CDR1 MGHRA and CDR2 YSYEKL. This CDR3 is 14 amino acids long. With 4 bases removed from V and 6 bases from J, the gap between germline ends came to 16 bases. CDR3 sequence reads: CASSLTHPSGEQYF. The CDR3, as DNA: TGCGCCAGCAGCCTTACCCATCCTTCGGGCGAGCAGTACTTC.

V usage is TRBV19 and J usage is TRBJ1-1, with D perhaps TRBD1 (6 bases). The CDR3 length is 12 residues. CDR1 LNHDA and CDR2 SQIVND come from the germline V gene (reference sequence). V was shortened by 4 bases and J by 8 bases, with 11 bases between the two germline ends. The CDR3 loop reads CASSKLQGEAFF. CDR3 sequence (DNA): TGTGCCAGTAGTAAACTACAGGGCGAAGCTTTCTTT. Together with reference TRBV19 and TRBJ1-1, the CDR3 gives the full variable domain: DGGITQSPKYLFRKEGQNVTLSCEQNLNHDAMYWYRQDPGQGLRLIYYSQIVNDFQKGDIAEGYSVSREKKESFPLTVTSAQKNPTAFYLCASSKLQGEAFFGQGTRLTVV.

This clone was seen once. V usage is TRBV7-2 and J usage is TRBJ2-3, with D perhaps matching TRBD2 (6 bases). Trimming removed 3 bases from V and 5 bases from J, with 18 bases in between. Germline CDR1 is SGHTA and CDR2 is FQGNSA. CDR3 length: 16 amino acids. Here the CDR3 reads CASSFQGAGSQDTQYF. The CDR3 bases are TGTGCCAGCAGCTTTCAAGGGGCCGGGAGTCAAGATACGCAGTATTTT.

V usage is TRBV10-3 and J usage is TRBJ2-2, with TRBD1 matching 8 bases. V dropped 7 bases and J dropped 1; count of bases not matched to a gene: 5. Germline V gene lookup returns CDR1 ENHRY and CDR2 SYGVKD. CDR3 length equals 15 residues. The CDR3 DNA reads as TGTGCCATCAAGGGAGACAGGGGGAACACCGGGGAGCTGTTTTTT. This encodes CAIKGDRGNTGELFF.

The V and J genes are TRBV5-8 and TRBJ2-7; a possible D gene is TRBD1 (6 bases). CDR3 size: 15 residues. Trimming took 4 bases from V and 1 from J, leaving 15 bases between them. Germline V CDR1 and CDR2: SGHTS, YDEGEE. The DNA for the CDR3 is TGTGCCAGCAGCCGCCAGGGCAGGGGATCCTACGAGCAGTACTTC. Translated, it gives CASSRQGRGSYEQYF. Looking up the rest from reference TRBV5-8 and TRBJ2-7 gives the full variable domain: EAGVTQSPTHLIKTRGQQATLRCSPISGHTSVYWYQQALGLGLQFLLWYDEGEERNRGNFPPRFSGRQFPNYSSELNVNALELEDSALYLCASSRQGRGSYEQYFGPGTRLTVT.

This clone showed up just a few times. The chain carries TRBV28 and TRBJ1-2; 8 bases line up with TRBD1. After removal of 2 bases from V and 3 bases from J, the junction contained 8 bases not matched to a gene. Germline V lookup: CDR1 MDHEN, CDR2 SYDVKM. This CDR3 has 16 residues. The CDR3 is CASSLIGVTGDYGYTF. The CDR3 DNA is TGTGCCAGCAGTTTAATAGGTGTGACAGGGGACTATGGCTACACCTTC.

The V and J genes are TRBV4-2 and TRBJ2-7, with no clear D. CDR1 and CDR2 from the germline V gene are LGHNA and YNFKEQ. The CDR3 is made up of 13 amino acids. V dropped 0 bases and J dropped 5 bases, with 8 bases sitting between them. The CDR3 nucleotides read TGTGCCAGCAGCCAAGACCCCCGGGACGAGCAGTACTTC. This gives the protein CASSQDPRDEQYF.

The chain employs TRBV6-5 and TRBJ1-4; D remains ambiguous. This CDR3 comprises 14 residues. CDR1 and CDR2 from the germline V gene are MNHEY and SVGAGI. Trimming took off 4 bases at V and 7 bases at J, with 13 bases between the two ends. CDR3 sequence reads: CASSLREGSEKLFF. CDR3 DNA sequence: TGTGCCAGCAGTTTGCGGGAAGGGAGTGAAAAACTGTTTTTT.

The rearrangement uses TRBV7-8 and TRBJ1-2; 8 bases are a match to TRBD1. CDR1 is SGHVS, CDR2 FQNEAQ, per germline. J gave up 3 bases and V 3 bases, and 12 bases lay outside the gene matches. The CDR3 covers 17 residues. The CDR3 reads CASSFPSGTGDYYGYTF. The CDR3, as DNA: TGTGCCAGCAGCTTTCCCTCGGGGACAGGAGATTACTATGGCTACACCTTC.

The chain joins TRBV7-2 to TRBJ1-1; 7 bases match TRBD1. Germline V lookup: CDR1 SGHTA, CDR2 FQGNSA. The CDR3 is 13 amino acids. The ends lost 5 bases at V and 5 bases at J; junction bases unmatched: 5. CDR3 DNA: TGTGCCAGCAGCCGTAGGGGGCTAACTGAAGCTTTCTTT. Translating gives CASSRRGLTEAFF.

Only a few counts were recorded for this clone. The chain carries TRBV6-1 and TRBJ1-5, with 7 bases matching TRBD1. V lost 3 bases to trimming and J lost 1 base; unmatched junction nucleotides: 0. This CDR3 has 14 amino acids. Germline CDR1 reads MNHNS; CDR2 reads SASEGT. As DNA, the CDR3 is TGTGCCAGCAGTGAGGGACAGAGCAATCAGCCCCAGCATTTT. Translation gives CASSEGQSNQPQHF.